The subject of this entry is one T cell receptor (beta chain). The germline V gene has CDR1 MNHEY and CDR2 SVGEGT. This CDR3 is built from 20 residues. The junction had 22 bases not matched to a gene; V was cut back by 7 bases and J by 5 bases. TCRdb ran MiXCR on the reads and lists one entry per CDR3 protein. Counted here are approximately 500,000 distinct CDR3 sequences, roughly 29% occurring once; the ten biggest clones make up around 13%. The data originate from a study of T cell repertoires in cytomegalovirus infection. Study as a whole: A matching HLA type, together with CMV infection, was signaled by public TCR beta signatures.

This chain connects TRBV6-2 or TRBV6-3 to TRBJ2-1; 11 nucleotides agree with TRBD2. Material for sequencing was PBMCs. The receptor was derived from a human donor in good health (CMV status not recorded). Some clones in this sample may be carry-over from other donors' samples. The CDR3 spells CASTPEPGLAEIRGDNEQFF. For the CDR3, the DNA is TGTGCCAGCACCCCTGAACCGGGACTAGCGGAAATCAGAGGCGACAATGAGCAGTTCTTC.